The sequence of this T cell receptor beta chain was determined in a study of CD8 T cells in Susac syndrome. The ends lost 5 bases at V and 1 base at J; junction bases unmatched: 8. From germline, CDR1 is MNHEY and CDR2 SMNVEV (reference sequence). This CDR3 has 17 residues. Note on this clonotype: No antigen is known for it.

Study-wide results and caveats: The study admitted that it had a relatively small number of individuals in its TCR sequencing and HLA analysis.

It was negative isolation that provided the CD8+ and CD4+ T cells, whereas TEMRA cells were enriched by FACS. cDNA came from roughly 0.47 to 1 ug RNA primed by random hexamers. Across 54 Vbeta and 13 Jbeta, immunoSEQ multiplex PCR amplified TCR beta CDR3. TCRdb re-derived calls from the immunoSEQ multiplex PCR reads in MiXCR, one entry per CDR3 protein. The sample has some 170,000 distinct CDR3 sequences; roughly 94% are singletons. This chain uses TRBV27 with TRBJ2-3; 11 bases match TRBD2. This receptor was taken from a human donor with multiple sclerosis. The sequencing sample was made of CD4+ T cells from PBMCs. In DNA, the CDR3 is TGTGCCAGCAGTGGTAGCGGGAGGGCGTGGGGCACAGATACGCAGTATTTT. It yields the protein CASSGSGRAWGTDTQYF.